What follows are 17 T cell receptor beta chains derived from one specimen sequenced in a study of T cell changes during pregnancy in multiple sclerosis. Some clones are missing from TCRdb's copy, which holds only in-frame ones; the method was immunoSEQ multiplex PCR. This sample carries some 120,000 clones, approximately 96% of them seen once, and the ten largest clones take over 0.35%. Sequenced here: peripheral blood, sampled after pregnancy. Receptors were obtained from a female donor with multiple sclerosis, enrolled in a pregnancy study.

This chain connects TRBV30 to TRBJ1-4; D is perhaps TRBD1 (5 bases). Trimming cost V 3 bases and J 3 bases, with 14 bases left between them. The CDR3 is made up of 15 amino acids. Per the germline V gene, CDR1 is GTSNPN and CDR2 is SVGIG (reference sequence). The CDR3 coding sequence is TGTGCCTGGAGCGCCTGGGGGGGAGCTAATGAAAAACTGTTTTTT. Encoded protein: CAWSAWGGANEKLFF.

This chain connects TRBV7-2 to TRBJ1-6; tentative D call: TRBD1 (6 bases). Trimming took off 1 base at V and 10 bases at J, with 14 bases between the two ends. The CDR3 covers 15 residues. CDR1 SGHTA and CDR2 FQGNSA come from the germline V gene. This CDR3 reads CASSLEGTGSSPLHF. The DNA of the CDR3 is TGTGCCAGCAGCTTAGAAGGTACAGGGTCCTCACCCCTCCACTTT. The whole variable domain, filled in from reference TRBV7-2 and TRBJ1-6, reads GAGVSQSPSNKVTEKGKDVELRCDPISGHTALYWYRQSLGQGLEFLIYFQGNSAPDKSGLPSDRFSAERTGGSVSTLTIQRTQQEDSAVYLCASSLEGTGSSPLHFGNGTRLTVT.

This sequence joins TRBV7-9 and TRBJ1-2; D perhaps matches TRBD1 (6 bases). The CDR3 runs to 13 residues. Trimming took 0 bases from V and 10 from J, leaving 12 bases between them. Germline assignment: CDR1 SEHNR and CDR2 FQNEAQ (reference sequence). The CDR3 DNA reads as TGTGCCAGCAGCTTAGCAAAACAGGGTGTCTACACCTTC. Its protein product is CASSLAKQGVYTF.

CDR3 sequence: CASSIAGGTQPQHF. The DNA of the CDR3 is TGTGCCAGTAGTATAGCAGGGGGCACGCAGCCCCAGCATTTT. This chain uses TRBV19 with TRBJ1-5; 8 bases are shared with TRBD1. Trimming removed 1 base from V and 7 bases from J; junction bases left unmatched: 3. The CDR3 length is 14 residues. The V gene's germline CDR1 is LNHDA and CDR2 SQIVND (reference sequence).

The chain recombines TRBV11-3 with TRBJ2-7; D uncertain. This CDR3 contains 16 residues. Germline V gives CDR1 SGHNT, CDR2 YENEEA. V was pared by 1 base and J by 3 bases, with 16 bases between. In DNA, the CDR3 is TGTGCCAGCAGCTTAGGGTGCGAGCATCCAAGCTACGAGCAGTACTTC. This codes for CASSLGCEHPSYEQYF.

V usage is TRBV2 and J usage is TRBJ2-7; D is undetermined. This CDR3 spans 13 amino acids. V was clipped by 4 bases and J by 0 bases, with 7 bases between them. CDR1 and CDR2 from the germline V gene are SNHLY and FYNNEI. CDR3 in amino acids: CASSGVSSYEQYF. CDR3 bases: TGTGCCAGCAGTGGTGTGAGCTCCTACGAGCAGTACTTC. The complete variable domain, with remaining parts taken from reference TRBV2 and TRBJ2-7, reads EPEVTQTPSHQVTQMGQEVILRCVPISNHLYFYWYRQILGQKVEFLVSFYNNEISEKSEIFDDQFSVERPDGSNFTLKIRSTKLEDSAMYFCASSGVSSYEQYFGPGTRLTVT.

CDR3 coding DNA: TGTGCCAGCAGTTACTTGGGGGGTGGGCTTAACACTGAAGCTTTCTTT. This sequence encodes CASSYLGGGLNTEAFF. The chain links TRBV6-6 to TRBJ1-1; tentatively, D is TRBD1 (5 bases). CDR3 length: 16 amino acids. Germline V gives CDR1 MNHNY, CDR2 SVGAGI (reference sequence). V was pared by 1 base and J by 2 bases, with 14 bases between.

The chain links TRBV28 to TRBJ2-2; D is possibly TRBD1 (6 bases). The germline V gene encodes CDR1 MDHEN and CDR2 SYDVKM. The length of the CDR3 is 13 residues. V was clipped by 5 bases and J by 6 bases, with 10 bases between them. The CDR3 here is CASSTQGSGELFF. DNA of the CDR3: TGTGCCAGCAGTACTCAGGGGTCCGGGGAGCTGTTTTTT.

The chain carries TRBV5-4 and TRBJ1-2; D may be TRBD1 (5 bases). Trimming left V 0 bases short and J 3 bases short, with 9 bases between. This CDR3 has 14 amino acids. In germline, CDR1 is SGHNT, CDR2 YYREEE (reference sequence). CDR3: CASSLAGTDYGYTF. CDR3 bases: TGTGCCAGCAGCTTGGCAGGGACTGACTATGGCTACACCTTC.

The V and J genes are TRBV6-1 and TRBJ2-2, with D perhaps TRBD1 (6 bases). CDR3 size: 13 residues. Germline CDR1 and CDR2: MNHNS and SASEGT. V lost 1 base, J lost 13 bases, and 13 bases lay in between. Here the CDR3 DNA reads TGTGCCAGCAGTGAAGTATACAGGGTAACGCTGTTTTTT. It encodes CASSEVYRVTLFF.

CDR3 amino acids: CASSVTTGELFF. The CDR3 DNA sequence: TGTGCCAGCAGCGTCACAACCGGGGAGCTGTTTTTT. J is TRBJ2-2 and V is TRBV9; D uncertain. This CDR3 is built from 12 residues. Trimming removed 2 bases from V and 5 bases from J, with 4 bases in between. Germline values: CDR1 SGDLS, CDR2 YYNGEE.

The chain uses TRBV7-8 and TRBJ2-7; weak D call: TRBD2 (5 bases). Germline V gene data show CDR1 as SGHVS and CDR2 as FQNEAQ. Deletions cut 3 bases from V and 7 bases from J, with 16 bases between. The CDR3 totals 14 residues. CDR3 residues: CASSLSLDLGEQYF. The DNA of the CDR3 is TGTGCCAGCAGCTTGTCACTAGATCTGGGGGAGCAGTACTTC.

The V gene is TRBV7-9, the J gene TRBJ1-3; weak D call: TRBD1 (6 bases). V was pared by 5 bases and J by 2 bases, with 16 bases between. The CDR3 spans 16 residues. Germline V gives CDR1 SEHNR, CDR2 FQNEAQ (reference sequence). The chain's CDR3 is CASSPTTGLAGNTIYF. CDR3 DNA: TGTGCCAGCAGCCCGACTACAGGGCTGGCTGGAAACACCATATATTTT.

The V call is TRBV2, the J call TRBJ2-4; TRBD2 aligns across 10 bases. The CDR3 spans 14 residues. The trim removed 2 bases at V and 15 bases at J, leaving 10 bases unmatched. CDR1 SNHLY and CDR2 FYNNEI come from the germline V gene. CDR3 in DNA: TGTGCCAGCAGTGAAATAGCGGGAGGCACCATATGGTACTTC. This gives the protein CASSEIAGGTIWYF.

This chain links TRBV11-2 with TRBJ2-3; D possibly corresponds to TRBD2 (5 bases). This CDR3 contains 14 residues. V was cut by 4 bases and J by 2 bases, with 10 bases left in between. CDR1 SGHAT and CDR2 FQNNGV come from the germline V gene. CDR3 sequence: CASSWLGDTDTQYF. The CDR3 DNA reads TGTGCCAGCAGCTGGTTGGGAGACACAGATACGCAGTATTTT.

The rearrangement uses TRBV15 and TRBJ2-5; the D gene is possibly TRBD2 (6 bases). TRBJ2-7 matches the DNA end more closely, so the J call is doubtful. Germline values: CDR1 LNHNV, CDR2 YYDKDF (reference sequence). The CDR3 is 13 amino acids. Here the CDR3 DNA reads TGTGCCACCAGCAGAGGGACTACCTACGAGCAGTACTTC. Protein: CATSRGTTYEQYF.

The chain joins TRBV6-1 to TRBJ2-2, with D perhaps matching TRBD1 (6 bases). The germline CDR1 and CDR2 sequences are MNHNS and SASEGT. This CDR3 has 14 residues. Trimming left V 7 bases short and J 6 bases short, with 15 bases between. In DNA form, the CDR3 reads TGTGCCAGCACCATAGGGGGATCCTCCGGGGAGCTGTTTTTT. Its translation is CASTIGGSSGELFF.